Listed below are T cell receptor beta chains from one sample, sequenced in a study of tumor-infiltrating lymphocytes in primary liver carcinoma. TCRdb called the multiplex PCR reads again in MiXCR, with one record for every CDR3 protein. The sample lists some 94,000 distinct CDR3 sequences; around two thirds were seen once. The sample consisted of liver tumor tissue from sampling region 5. The origin of the receptors is a woman in her fifties or sixties with primary liver carcinoma and hepatitis B virus infection. Each CDR3 is given with its conserved first and last residue. A D gene is named only where the DNA matches it firmly. Clone size is not always given. Where it is, it says once, few, many or a class for expanded clones.

J gene,D gene,clone size,V gene,CDR3 protein,CDR3 DNA
TRBJ1-4,.,.,TRBV5-4,CASSLGGAGRELFF,TGTGCCAGCAGCTTGGGCGGGGCAGGGCGGGAACTGTTTTTT
TRBJ1-4,.,.,TRBV7-9,CASSLGDQTRGEKLFF,TGTGCCAGCAGCTTAGGGGATCAAACACGGGGTGAAAAACTGTTTTTT
TRBJ1-1,.,many,TRBV12-3/TRBV12-4,CASRVRGANTEAFF,TGTGCCAGCAGAGTCCGAGGGGCGAACACTGAAGCTTTCTTT
TRBJ2-1,TRBD2,.,TRBV12-3/TRBV12-4,CANSLERECRRSYNEQFF,TGTGCCAACAGTTTGGAGCGGGAGTGCCGCCGATCCTACAATGAGCAGTTCTTC
TRBJ1-6,.,.,TRBV25-1,CASMDQSSYNSPLHF,TGTGCCAGCATGGATCAGAGCTCCTATAATTCACCCCTCCACTTT
TRBJ2-3,.,.,TRBV28,CASTPQEVGTDTQYF,TGTGCCAGCACCCCACAGGAGGTAGGGACAGATACGCAGTATTTT
TRBJ1-5,TRBD1,.,TRBV9,CASSVEGTGGQPQHF,TGTGCCAGCAGCGTAGAGGGGACAGGGGGCCAGCCCCAGCATTTT
TRBJ2-7,.,.,TRBV29-1,CSVDLQGLYERYF,TGCAGCGTTGACCTCCAGGGTTTATACGAGCGGTACTTT
TRBJ2-3,TRBD1,.,TRBV5-1,CASSRQGPGDTQYF,TGCGCCAGCTCTCGACAGGGGCCGGGAGATACGCAGTATTTT
TRBJ1-1,TRBD1,few,TRBV19,CASSLIGQGTEAFF,TGTGCCAGTAGTTTAATTGGACAGGGCACTGAAGCTTTCTTT
TRBJ2-7,.,many,TRBV5-5,CASSLRGASQVQYF,TGTGCCAGCAGCTTGCGGGGGGCGTCTCAGGTGCAGTACTTC
TRBJ2-7,.,.,TRBV7-8,CVSSLARRSYEQYF,TGTGTCAGCAGCTTAGCAAGGCGGTCATACGAGCAGTACTTC
TRBJ2-3,.,.,TRBV5-1,CASSLGITSKSGADTRYF,TGCGCCAGCAGCTTGGGTATCACATCTAAATCGGGTGCAGATACGCGGTATTTT
TRBJ2-7,TRBD2,.,TRBV11-2,CANSAISRLAGGQRPYEPYF,TGTGCCAACAGCGCCATTTCCCGACTAGCGGGAGGGCAGAGACCCTACGAGCCGTACTTC
TRBJ2-3,.,few,TRBV11-2,CAGSLDQGDTQYF,TGTGCCGGCAGCTTGGATCAAGGAGATACGCAATATTTT
TRBJ1-2,.,medium-sized,TRBV29-1,CSVEEGEWNGYTF,TGCAGCGTTGAAGAAGGGGAGTGGAATGGCTACACCTTC
TRBJ2-2,.,.,TRBV6-1,CASTLGPWELFF,TGTGCCAGCACCCTCGGGCCCTGGGAGCTGTTTTTT
TRBJ1-1,.,.,TRBV2,CASSEVEGEAFF,TGTGCCAGCAGTGAAGTGGAAGGAGAAGCTTTCTTT